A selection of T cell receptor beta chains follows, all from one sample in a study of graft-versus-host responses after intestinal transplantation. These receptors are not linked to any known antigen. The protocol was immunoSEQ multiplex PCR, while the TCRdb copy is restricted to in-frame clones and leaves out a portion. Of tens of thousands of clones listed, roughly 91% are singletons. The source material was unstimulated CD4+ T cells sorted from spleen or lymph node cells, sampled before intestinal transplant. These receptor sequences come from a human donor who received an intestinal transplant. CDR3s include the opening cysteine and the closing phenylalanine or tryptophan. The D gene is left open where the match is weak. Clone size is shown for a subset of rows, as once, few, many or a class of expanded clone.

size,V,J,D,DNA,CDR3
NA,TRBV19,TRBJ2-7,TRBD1,TGTGCCAGTAGTATGTTTGGTGCGGGACAGGGGAACGAGCAGTACTTC,CASSMFGAGQGNEQYF
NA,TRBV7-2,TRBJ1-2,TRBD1,TGTGCCAGCAGCTCTTTCCGGGACAGCATCTATGGCTACACCTTC,CASSSFRDSIYGYTF
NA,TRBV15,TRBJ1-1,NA,TGTGCCACCAGCAGAGGAGGTACTGAAGCTTTCTTT,CATSRGGTEAFF
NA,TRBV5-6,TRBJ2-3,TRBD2,TGTGCCAGCAGCTTGGCTGCGACTAGCGCTACGCAGTATTTT,CASSLAATSATQYF
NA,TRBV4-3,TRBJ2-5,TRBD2,TGCGCCAGCAGCCAAGAGGGGCGGGGGGGCCTGGAGACCCAGTACTTC,CASSQEGRGGLETQYF
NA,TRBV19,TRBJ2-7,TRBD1,TGTGCCAGTAGTCCCGGGACAGGACTTCCCTACGAGCAGTACTTC,CASSPGTGLPYEQYF
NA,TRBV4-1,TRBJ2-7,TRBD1,TGCGCCAGCAGCTATTCCGGGACAGGGGTCCGCGAGCAGTACTTC,CASSYSGTGVREQYF
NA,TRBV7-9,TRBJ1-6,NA,TGTGCCAGCAGTCCAGACGTCGACAGAAGCTCCTATAATTCACCCCTCCACTTT,CASSPDVDRSSYNSPLHF
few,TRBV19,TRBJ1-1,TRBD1,TGTGCCAGTAGTATAGATTTGGACAGGGGGCGCACTGAAGCTTTCTTT,CASSIDLDRGRTEAFF
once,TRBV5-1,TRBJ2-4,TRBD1,TGCGCCAGCAGCTTTGACAGGGCGGCCAAAAACATTCAGTACTTC,CASSFDRAAKNIQYF
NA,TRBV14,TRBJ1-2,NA,TGTGCCAGCAGCCTTACAAACAGGGATAGCTACACCTTC,CASSLTNRDSYTF
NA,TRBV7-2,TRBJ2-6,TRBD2,TGTGCCAGCAGCTTACCGGGACTAGGGCCCTCTGGGGCCAACGTCCTGACTTTC,CASSLPGLGPSGANVLTF
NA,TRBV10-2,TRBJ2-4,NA,TGCGCCAGCAGTGGAGGACAGAGAGGGATTCAGTACTTC,CASSGGQRGIQYF
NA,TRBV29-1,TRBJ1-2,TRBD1,TGCAGCGTTGTTCCAGGGGGCGCCTATGGCTACACCTTC,CSVVPGGAYGYTF
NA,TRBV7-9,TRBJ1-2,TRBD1,TGTGCCAGCAGCCAACAGGGGGCTCGCGCTAACTATGGCTACACCTTC,CASSQQGARANYGYTF
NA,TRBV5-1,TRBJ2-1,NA,TGCGCCAGCAGACTAGACGTGAACAATGAGCAGTTCTTC,CASRLDVNNEQFF
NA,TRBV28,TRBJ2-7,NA,TGTGCCAGCAGTTTTAATCGGTGGGAAGGGGGGGACTACGAGCAGTACTTC,CASSFNRWEGGDYEQYF
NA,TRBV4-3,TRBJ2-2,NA,TGCGCCAGCAGCCAAGATCCCTCCGGGGACACCGGGGAGCTGTTTTTT,CASSQDPSGDTGELFF
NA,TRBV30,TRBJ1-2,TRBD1,TGTGCCTGGGGTAAAGGACAGGGTTATGGCTACACCTTC,CAWGKGQGYGYTF
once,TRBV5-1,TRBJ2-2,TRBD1,TGCGCCAGCTTGCTACAGGGGGGCACCGGGGAGCTGTTTTTT,CASLLQGGTGELFF
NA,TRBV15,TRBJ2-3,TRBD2,TGTGCCACCAGCAGAGAAACTAGCGGGAGCACAGATACGCAGTATTTT,CATSRETSGSTDTQYF
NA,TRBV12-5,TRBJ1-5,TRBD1,TGTGCTAGTGGTTTGCTCACCGGGACAGGGAGCAATCAGCCCCAGCATTTT,CASGLLTGTGSNQPQHF
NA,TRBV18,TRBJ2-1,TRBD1,TGTGCCAGCAGGATCCAGGGGGCACCCTACAATGAGCAGTTCTTC,CASRIQGAPYNEQFF
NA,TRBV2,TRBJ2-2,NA,TGTGCCAGAGGGGCAGGGACGAACACCGGGGAGCTGTTTTTT,CARGAGTNTGELFF
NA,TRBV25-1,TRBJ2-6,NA,TGTGCCAGCGCTAAGACAGTCACCCCCAGAGCTGGGGCCAACGTCCTGACTTTC,CASAKTVTPRAGANVLTF
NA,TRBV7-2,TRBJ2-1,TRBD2,TGTGCCAGCAGCCGCCAGGGGACTAGCGGTTCCTACAATGAGCAGTTCTTC,CASSRQGTSGSYNEQFF
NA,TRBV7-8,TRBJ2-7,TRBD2,TGTGCCAGCAGCTTAGTGATGTCGGGGGGGATACTGGGCGAGCAGTACTTC,CASSLVMSGGILGEQYF
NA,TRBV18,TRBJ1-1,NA,TGTGCCAGCTCCTCGACAGGAGGGAACACTGAAGCTTTCTTT,CASSSTGGNTEAFF
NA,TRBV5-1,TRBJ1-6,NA,TGCGCCAGCAGCTTGCGGCTAGGGGTAGGGGGTGACAGCCCACCTTTGTCCCTCCACTTT,CASSLRLGVGGDSPPLSLHF
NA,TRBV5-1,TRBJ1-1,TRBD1,TGCGCCAGCAGCTGGGCACAGGGGGTGAACACTGAAGCTTTCTTT,CASSWAQGVNTEAFF
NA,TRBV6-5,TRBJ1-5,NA,TGTGCCAGCAGTTACTCGCGGGGGGATCAGCCCCAGCATTTT,CASSYSRGDQPQHF
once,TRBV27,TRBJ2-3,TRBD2,TGTGCCAGCAGTAGACTAGCGGGGGGGGATACGCAGTATTTT,CASSRLAGGDTQYF
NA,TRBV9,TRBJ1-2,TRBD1,TGTGCCAGCAGCGACGGGACAGAGAACTATGGCTACACCTTC,CASSDGTENYGYTF
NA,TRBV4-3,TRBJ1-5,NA,TGCGCCAGCAGCCAAGATTTGAGCTCAGGGTTGGGAAATCAGCCCCAGCATTTT,CASSQDLSSGLGNQPQHF
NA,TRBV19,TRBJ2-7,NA,TGTGCCAGTAGTATAGCCAGGACCTACGAGCAGTACTTC,CASSIARTYEQYF
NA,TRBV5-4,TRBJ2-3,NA,TGTGCCAGCAGCTTGCCGACAGATACGCAGTATTTT,CASSLPTDTQYF
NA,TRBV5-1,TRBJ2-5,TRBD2,TGCGCCAGCACCCTGGGGGGGAACGGGCAATCAGAGACCCAGTACTTC,CASTLGGNGQSETQYF
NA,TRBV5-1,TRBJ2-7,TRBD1,TGCGCCAGCAGCCCCATGGGACAGGGCGAGCAGTACTTC,CASSPMGQGEQYF
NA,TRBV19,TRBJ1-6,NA,TGTGCCAGTAATCGCGGGGGCTCCTATAATTCACCCCTCCACTTT,CASNRGGSYNSPLHF
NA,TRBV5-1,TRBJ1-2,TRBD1,TGCGCCAGCAGCTCCGGGACAGGGGCCTATGGCTACACCTTC,CASSSGTGAYGYTF
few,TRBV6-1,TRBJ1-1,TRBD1,TGTGCCAGCATACGGGACAGGGCGAACACTGAAGCTTTCTTT,CASIRDRANTEAFF
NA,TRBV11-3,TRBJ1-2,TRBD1,TGTGCCAGCAGCTCCCCCACCGGGACAGCAAACTATGGCTACACCTTC,CASSSPTGTANYGYTF
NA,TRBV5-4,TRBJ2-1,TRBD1,TGTGCCAGCAGGATTTTTAGGGGGCACAATGAGCAGTTCTTC,CASRIFRGHNEQFF
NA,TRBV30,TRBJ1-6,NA,TGTGCCTGGAGTGTACGCGGGCTTCTAGGGTCACCCCTCCACTTT,CAWSVRGLLGSPLHF
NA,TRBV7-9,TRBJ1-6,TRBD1,TGTGCCAGCAGCACTGGACAGGGTGGCTCCTATAATTCACCCCTCCACTTT,CASSTGQGGSYNSPLHF